This T cell receptor (beta chain) was captured by sequencing in a study of metastatic and nonmetastatic thyroid tumors. Nobody among the patients had been given any treatment before thyroid surgery. MiXCR was used by TCRdb to re-call the PCR reads. The sample has under 45,000 clones, 15% to 20% seen once; the top ten hold roughly 13%. CDR1 and CDR2 from the germline V gene are SGHTA and FQGNSA. This CDR3 has 15 residues. Notes on this clone: At one end, the junction sequence differs from germline, possibly due to a read error.

The chain combines TRBV7-2 with TRBJ2-7, with 9 nucleotides matching TRBD2. The specimen was tumor tissue. The receptor's source is a female donor with papillary thyroid cancer or a benign thyroid nodule (not recorded which). Some clones in this sample may be carry-over from other donors' samples. CDR3 loop: CASSSRGGASYEHYF. CDR3 bases: TGTGCCAGCAGCTCTCGCGGGGGGGCGAGTTACGAGCATTACTTT.